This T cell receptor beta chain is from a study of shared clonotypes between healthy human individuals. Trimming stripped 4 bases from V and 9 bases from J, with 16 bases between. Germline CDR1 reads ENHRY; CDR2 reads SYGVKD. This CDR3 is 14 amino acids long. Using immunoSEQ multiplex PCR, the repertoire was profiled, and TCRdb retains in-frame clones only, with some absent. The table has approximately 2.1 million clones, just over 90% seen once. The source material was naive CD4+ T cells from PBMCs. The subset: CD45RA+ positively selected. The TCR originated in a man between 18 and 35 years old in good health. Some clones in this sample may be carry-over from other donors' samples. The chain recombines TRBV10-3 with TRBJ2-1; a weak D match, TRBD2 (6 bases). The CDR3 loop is CAISGGRRVAEQFF. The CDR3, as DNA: TGTGCCATCAGTGGGGGGAGGCGGGTCGCTGAGCAGTTCTTC.